This T cell receptor beta chain was captured by sequencing in a study of human versus mouse CDR3 diversity and MHC coevolution. Overall study: Valid reads per sample ranged from about 5.5 x 10^6 to 1.6 x 10^7.

This table comes from immunoSEQ multiplex PCR, and its TCRdb copy is limited to in-frame clones, with some not included. The data hold around 77,000 clones, with about 90% observed a single time. Cells were CD45RO-negative CD62L-positive naive CD4 T cells sorted from PBMCs. General observations from the study: Human T cells were selected on over 5 MHC II alleles.

As to this clone: The antigen is undetermined.

Germline CDR1 SGHNT, CDR2 YYREEE (reference sequence). There are 14 residues in the CDR3. V was clipped by 4 bases and J by 4 bases, with 14 bases between them. The origin of this receptor is a person between 25 and 70 years old in good health. The chain carries TRBV5-4 and TRBJ1-1; D perhaps matches TRBD1 (5 bases). The source material was naive CD4+ T cells from blood. The subset: CD45RO-negative CD62L-positive naive CD4 T cells. The CDR3 DNA reads as TGTGCCAGCAGCGGACAAAAGGGGTTCACTGAAGCTTTCTTT. Its protein is CASSGQKGFTEAFF. The full variable domain, rest sourced from reference TRBV5-4 and TRBJ1-1, is ETGVTQSPTHLIKTRGQQVTLRCSSQSGHNTVSWYQQALGQGPQFIFQYYREEENGRGNFPPRFSGLQFPNYSSELNVNALELDDSALYLCASSGQKGFTEAFFGQGTRLTVV.